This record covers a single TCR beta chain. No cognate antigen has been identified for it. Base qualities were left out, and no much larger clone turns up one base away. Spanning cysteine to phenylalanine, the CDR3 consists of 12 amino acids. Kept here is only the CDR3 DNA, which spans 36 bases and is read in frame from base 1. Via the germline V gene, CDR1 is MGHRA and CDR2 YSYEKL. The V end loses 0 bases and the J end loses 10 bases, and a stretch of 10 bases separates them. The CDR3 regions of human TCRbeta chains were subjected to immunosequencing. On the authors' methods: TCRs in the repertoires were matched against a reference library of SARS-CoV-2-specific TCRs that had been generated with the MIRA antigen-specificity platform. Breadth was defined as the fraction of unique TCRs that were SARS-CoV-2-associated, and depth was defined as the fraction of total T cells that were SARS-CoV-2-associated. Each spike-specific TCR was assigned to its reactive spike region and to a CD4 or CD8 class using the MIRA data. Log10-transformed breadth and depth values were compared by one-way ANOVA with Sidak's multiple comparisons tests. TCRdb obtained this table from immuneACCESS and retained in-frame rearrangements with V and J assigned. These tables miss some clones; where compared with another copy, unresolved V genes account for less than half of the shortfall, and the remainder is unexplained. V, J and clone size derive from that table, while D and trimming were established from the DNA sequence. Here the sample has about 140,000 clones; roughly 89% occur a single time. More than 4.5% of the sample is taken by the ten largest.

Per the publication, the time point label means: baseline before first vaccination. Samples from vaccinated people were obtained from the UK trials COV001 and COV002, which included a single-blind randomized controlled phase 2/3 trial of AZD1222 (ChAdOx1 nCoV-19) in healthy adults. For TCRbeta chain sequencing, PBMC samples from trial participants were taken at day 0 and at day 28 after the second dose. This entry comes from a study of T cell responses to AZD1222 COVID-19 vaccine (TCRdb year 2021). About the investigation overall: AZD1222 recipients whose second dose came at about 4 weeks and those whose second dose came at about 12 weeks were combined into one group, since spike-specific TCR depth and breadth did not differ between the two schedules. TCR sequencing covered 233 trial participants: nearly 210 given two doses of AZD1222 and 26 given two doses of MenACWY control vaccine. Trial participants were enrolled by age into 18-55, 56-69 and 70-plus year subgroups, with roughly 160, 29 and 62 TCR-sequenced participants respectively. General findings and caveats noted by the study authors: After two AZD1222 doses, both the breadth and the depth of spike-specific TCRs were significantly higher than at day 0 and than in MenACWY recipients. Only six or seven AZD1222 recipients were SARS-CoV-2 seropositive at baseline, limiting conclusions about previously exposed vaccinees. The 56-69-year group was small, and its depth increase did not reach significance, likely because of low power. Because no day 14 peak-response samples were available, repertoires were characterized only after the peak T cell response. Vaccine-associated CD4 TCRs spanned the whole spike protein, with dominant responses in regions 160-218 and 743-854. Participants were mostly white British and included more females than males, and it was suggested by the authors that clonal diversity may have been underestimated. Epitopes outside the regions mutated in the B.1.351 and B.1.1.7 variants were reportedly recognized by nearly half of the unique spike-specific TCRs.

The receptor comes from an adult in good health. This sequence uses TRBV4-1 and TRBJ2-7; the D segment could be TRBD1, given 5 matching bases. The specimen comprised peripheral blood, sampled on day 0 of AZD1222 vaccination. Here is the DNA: TGCGCCAGCAGCCAAGATGGGGCGCGTCAGTACTTC. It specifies CASSQDGARQYF.